This T cell receptor beta chain is drawn from a study of T cell responses to AZD1222 COVID-19 vaccine. General observations from the study: A reported finding is that nearly half of spike-specific TCRs target unmutated variant regions. Donors in the cohort were predominantly white British and more often female, and clonal diversity was possibly underestimated. Without day 14 samples, only post-peak T cell repertoires were studied. Vaccination with two AZD1222 doses was followed by a rise in Spike-specific TCR breadth and depth.

This CDR3 is built from 15 residues. Germline trimming cut 5 bases from V and 10 bases from J; bases unmatched to any gene: 11. Germline CDR1 LGHDT, CDR2 YNNKEL (reference sequence). Notes on this clone: As yet, its antigen is unknown.

Sequencing used immunoSEQ multiplex PCR; TCRdb keeps in-frame clones, though not all of them. The data hold 45,000 to 60,000 clones, with about 89% observed a single time. V and J are TRBV3-1 (or the pseudogene TRBV3-2) and TRBJ1-6; TRBD1 matches at 7 bases. The sample in question was peripheral blood, obtained on day 0 of AZD1222 vaccination. This sequence was found in an adult in good health. The CDR3 region has the DNA TGTGCCAGCAGCTCCTCTACAGGGGCTGGGTCACCCCTCCACTTT. Its protein is CASSSSTGAGSPLHF.